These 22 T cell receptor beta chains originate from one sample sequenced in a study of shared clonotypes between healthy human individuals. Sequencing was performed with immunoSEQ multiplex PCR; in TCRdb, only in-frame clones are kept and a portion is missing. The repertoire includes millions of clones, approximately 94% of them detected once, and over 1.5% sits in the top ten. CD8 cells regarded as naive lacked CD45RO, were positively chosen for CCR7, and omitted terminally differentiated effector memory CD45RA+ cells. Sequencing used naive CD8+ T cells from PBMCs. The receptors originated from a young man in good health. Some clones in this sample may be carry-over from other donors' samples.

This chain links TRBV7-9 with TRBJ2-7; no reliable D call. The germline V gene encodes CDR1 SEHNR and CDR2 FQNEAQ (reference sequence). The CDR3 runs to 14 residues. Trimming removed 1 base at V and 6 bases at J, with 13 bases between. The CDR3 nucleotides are TGTGCCAGCAGCTTAGATTCGACGCGCGGCGAGCAGTACTTC. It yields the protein CASSLDSTRGEQYF.

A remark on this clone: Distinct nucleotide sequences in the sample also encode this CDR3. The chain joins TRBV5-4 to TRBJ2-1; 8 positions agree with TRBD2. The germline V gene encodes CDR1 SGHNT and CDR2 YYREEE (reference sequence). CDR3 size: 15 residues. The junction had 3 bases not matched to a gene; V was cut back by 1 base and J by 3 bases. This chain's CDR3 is CASSLLREVYNEQFF. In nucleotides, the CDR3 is TGTGCCAGCAGCTTGTTGCGGGAGGTCTACAATGAGCAGTTCTTC.

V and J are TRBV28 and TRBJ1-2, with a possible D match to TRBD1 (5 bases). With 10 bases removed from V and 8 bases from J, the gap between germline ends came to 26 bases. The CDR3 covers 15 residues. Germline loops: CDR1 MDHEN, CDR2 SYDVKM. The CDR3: CATTYLGDRLGGYTF. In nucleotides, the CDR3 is TGTGCCACCACATACTTAGGGGATCGACTGGGGGGCTACACCTTC.

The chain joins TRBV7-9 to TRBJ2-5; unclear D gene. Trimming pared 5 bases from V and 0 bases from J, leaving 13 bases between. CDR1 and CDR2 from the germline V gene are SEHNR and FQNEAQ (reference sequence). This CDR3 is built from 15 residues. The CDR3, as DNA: TGTGCCAGCAGCGACCAAGTACGGTACCAAGAGACCCAGTACTTC. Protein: CASSDQVRYQETQYF.

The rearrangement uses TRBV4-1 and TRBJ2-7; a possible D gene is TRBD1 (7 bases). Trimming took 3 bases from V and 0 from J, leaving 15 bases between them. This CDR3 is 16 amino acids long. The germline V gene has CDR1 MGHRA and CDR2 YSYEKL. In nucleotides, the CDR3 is TGCGCCAGCAGCCATCCACAGGGGACTTTCTCCTACGAGCAGTACTTC. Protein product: CASSHPQGTFSYEQYF.

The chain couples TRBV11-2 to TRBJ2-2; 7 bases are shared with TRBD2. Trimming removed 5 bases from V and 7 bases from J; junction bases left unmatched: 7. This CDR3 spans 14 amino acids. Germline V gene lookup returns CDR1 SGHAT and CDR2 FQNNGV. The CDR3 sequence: CASSPGLVIGELFF. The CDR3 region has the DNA TGTGCCAGCAGCCCCGGACTAGTTATCGGGGAGCTGTTTTTT.

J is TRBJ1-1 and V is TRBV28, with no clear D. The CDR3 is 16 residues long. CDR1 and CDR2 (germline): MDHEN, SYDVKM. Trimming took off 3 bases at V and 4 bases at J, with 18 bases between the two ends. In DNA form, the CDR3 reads TGTGCCAGCAGTTTTCCCCACTGGGATGGGAGCACTGAAGCTTTCTTT. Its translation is CASSFPHWDGSTEAFF.

In DNA form, the CDR3 reads TGCGCCAGCAGCCAAGATAGGGAGGGCACCATATATTTT. Its protein product is CASSQDREGTIYF. V usage is TRBV4-1 and J usage is TRBJ1-3; D remains unclear. CDR3 length: 13 amino acids. The V gene's germline CDR1 is MGHRA and CDR2 YSYEKL. Trimming shortened V by 0 bases and J by 9 bases, and 9 bases separated the two germline ends.

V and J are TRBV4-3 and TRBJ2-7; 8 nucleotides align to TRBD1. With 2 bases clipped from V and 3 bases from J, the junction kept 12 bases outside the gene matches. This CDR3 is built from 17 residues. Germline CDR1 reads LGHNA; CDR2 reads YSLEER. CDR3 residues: CASSQLAGGTSDYEQYF. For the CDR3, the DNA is TGCGCCAGCAGCCAATTAGCAGGGGGCACAAGTGACTACGAGCAGTACTTC.

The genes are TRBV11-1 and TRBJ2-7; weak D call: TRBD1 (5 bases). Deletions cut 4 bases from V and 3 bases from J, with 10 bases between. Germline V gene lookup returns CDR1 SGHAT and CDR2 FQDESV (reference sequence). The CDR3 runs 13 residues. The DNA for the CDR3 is TGTGCCAGCAGCTGGGGCAGGGACTACGAGCAGTACTTC. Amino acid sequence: CASSWGRDYEQYF. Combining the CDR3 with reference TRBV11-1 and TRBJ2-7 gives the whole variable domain EAEVAQSPRYKITEKSQAVAFWCDPISGHATLYWYRQILGQGPELLVQFQDESVVDDSQLPKDRFSAERLKGVDSTLKIQPAELGDSAMYLCASSWGRDYEQYFGPGTRLTVT.

CDR3: CSVRTGGLITDTQYF. CDR3 sequence (DNA): TGCAGCGTTAGGACAGGGGGCTTGATCACAGATACGCAGTATTTT. V is TRBV29-1 and J is TRBJ2-3; 11 nucleotides agree with TRBD1. The CDR3 covers 15 residues. Germline CDR1 and CDR2: SQVTM and ANQGSEA. Germline trimming cut 5 bases from V and 2 bases from J; bases unmatched to any gene: 6.

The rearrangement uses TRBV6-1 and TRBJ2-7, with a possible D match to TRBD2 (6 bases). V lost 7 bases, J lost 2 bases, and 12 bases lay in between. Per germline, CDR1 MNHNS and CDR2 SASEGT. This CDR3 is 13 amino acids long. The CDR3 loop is CASIRTTTYEQYF. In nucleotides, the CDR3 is TGTGCCAGCATCCGGACTACCACCTACGAGCAGTACTTC.

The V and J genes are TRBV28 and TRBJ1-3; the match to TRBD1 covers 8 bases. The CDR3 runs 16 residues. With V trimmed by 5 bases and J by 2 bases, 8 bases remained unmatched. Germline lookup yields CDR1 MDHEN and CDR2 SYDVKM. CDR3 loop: CASSRSGQVAGNTIYF. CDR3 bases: TGTGCCAGCAGTCGATCGGGACAGGTAGCTGGAAACACCATATATTTT.

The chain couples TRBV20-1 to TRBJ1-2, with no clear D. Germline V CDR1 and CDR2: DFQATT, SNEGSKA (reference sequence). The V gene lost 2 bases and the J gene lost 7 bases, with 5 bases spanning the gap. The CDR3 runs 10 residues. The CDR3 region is CSARPSGYTF. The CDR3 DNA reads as TGCAGTGCTAGACCGAGTGGCTACACCTTC.

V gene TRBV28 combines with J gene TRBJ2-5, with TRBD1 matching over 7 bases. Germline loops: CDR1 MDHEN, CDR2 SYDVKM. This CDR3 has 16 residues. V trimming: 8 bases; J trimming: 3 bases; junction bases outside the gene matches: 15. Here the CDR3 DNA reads TGTGCCAGCGCTGAGGAGACAGGGCAGGAAGAAGAGACCCAGTACTTC. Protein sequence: CASAEETGQEEETQYF.

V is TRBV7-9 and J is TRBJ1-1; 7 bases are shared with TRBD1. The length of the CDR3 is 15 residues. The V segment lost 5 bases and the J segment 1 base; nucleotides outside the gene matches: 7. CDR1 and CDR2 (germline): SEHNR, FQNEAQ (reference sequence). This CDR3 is CASSEPGQENTEAFF. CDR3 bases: TGTGCCAGCAGCGAACCCGGACAGGAGAACACTGAAGCTTTCTTT.

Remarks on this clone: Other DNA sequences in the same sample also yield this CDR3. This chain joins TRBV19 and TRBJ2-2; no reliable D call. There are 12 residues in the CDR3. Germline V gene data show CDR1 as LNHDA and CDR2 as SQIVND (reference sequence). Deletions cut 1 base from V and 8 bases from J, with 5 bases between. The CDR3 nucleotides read TGTGCCAGTAGTATAGGTGGAGGGGAGCTGTTTTTT. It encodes CASSIGGGELFF.

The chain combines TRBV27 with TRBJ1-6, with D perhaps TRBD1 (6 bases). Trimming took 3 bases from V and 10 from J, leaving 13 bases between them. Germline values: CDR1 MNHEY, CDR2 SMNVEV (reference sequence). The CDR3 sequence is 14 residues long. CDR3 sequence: CASSFIDRPSPLHF. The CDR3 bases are TGTGCCAGCAGTTTCATAGACAGGCCGTCACCCCTCCACTTT.

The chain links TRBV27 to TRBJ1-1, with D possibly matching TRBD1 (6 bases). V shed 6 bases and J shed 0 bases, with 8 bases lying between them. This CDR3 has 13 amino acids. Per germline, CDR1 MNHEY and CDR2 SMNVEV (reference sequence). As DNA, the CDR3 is TGTGCCAGCAGGGGGACACTGAACACTGAAGCTTTCTTT. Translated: CASRGTLNTEAFF.

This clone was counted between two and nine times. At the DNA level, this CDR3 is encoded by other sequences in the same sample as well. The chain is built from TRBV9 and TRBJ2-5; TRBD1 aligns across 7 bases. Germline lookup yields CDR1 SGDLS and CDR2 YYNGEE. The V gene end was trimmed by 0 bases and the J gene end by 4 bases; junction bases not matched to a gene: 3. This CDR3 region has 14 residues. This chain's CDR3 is CASSVDRGRETQYF. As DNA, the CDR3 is TGTGCCAGCAGCGTAGACAGGGGAAGAGAGACCCAGTACTTC.

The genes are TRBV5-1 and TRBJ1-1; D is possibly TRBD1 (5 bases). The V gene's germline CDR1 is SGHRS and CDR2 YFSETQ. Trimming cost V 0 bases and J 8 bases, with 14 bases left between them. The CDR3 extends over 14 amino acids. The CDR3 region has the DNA TGCGCCAGCAGCTTGGGATGGGGCCGCGCGGAAGCTTTCTTT. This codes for CASSLGWGRAEAFF.

CDR3 sequence: CASSQGNTEAFF. The DNA for the CDR3 is TGTGCCAGCAGCCAGGGGAACACTGAAGCTTTCTTT. V usage is TRBV16 and J usage is TRBJ1-1, with D hard to call. The germline V gene encodes CDR1 KGHSY and CDR2 FQNENV. The CDR3 consists of 12 residues. V lost 3 bases to trimming and J lost 1 base, with 3 bases between them.